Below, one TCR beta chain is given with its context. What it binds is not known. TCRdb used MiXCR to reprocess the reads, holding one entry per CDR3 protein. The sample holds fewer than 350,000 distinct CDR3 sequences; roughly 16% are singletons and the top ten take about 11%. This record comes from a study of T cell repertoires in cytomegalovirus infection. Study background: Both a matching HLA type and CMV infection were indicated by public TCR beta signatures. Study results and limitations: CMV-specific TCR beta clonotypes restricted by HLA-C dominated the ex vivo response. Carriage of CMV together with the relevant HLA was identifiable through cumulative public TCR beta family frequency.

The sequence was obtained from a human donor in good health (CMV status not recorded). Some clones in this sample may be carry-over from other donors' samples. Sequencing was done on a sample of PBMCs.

CDR3 nucleotide sequence: TGTGCCAGCAGCACCTACAGGCTCGACTCTGGAAACACCATATATTTT. This translates into CASSTYRLDSGNTIYF. This chain connects TRBV5-6 to TRBJ1-3, with D possibly being TRBD1 (5 bases). Trimming took off 4 bases at V and 0 bases at J, with 14 bases between the two ends. The CDR3 spans 16 residues. Germline CDR1 and CDR2: SGHDT and YYEEEE. The full variable domain, with the rest looked up from reference TRBV5-6 and TRBJ1-3, is DAGVTQSPTHLIKTRGQQVTLRCSPKSGHDTVSWYQQALGQGPQFIFQYYEEEERQRGNFPDRFSGHQFPNYSSELNVNALLLGDSALYLCASSTYRLDSGNTIYFGEGSWLTVV.